Shown below are 24 T cell receptor beta chains from a single sample sequenced in a study of T cells in Graves' hyperthyroidism and ophthalmopathy. Amplified TCR beta CDR3 regions derived from RNA transcripts. A set of HTBI primers served as the primers for a first-round RT-PCR of the TCR CDR3. TCRdb independently ran MiXCR on the multiplex PCR reads; one entry per CDR3 protein. Of about 210,000 distinct CDR3 sequences listed, 18% were seen once; the top ten hold roughly 44%. Specimen: blood. These receptors all stem from a man aged 35 to 55 with Graves' hyperthyroidism.

Of note for this clonotype: A much larger clonotype is one base distant, so this may be a read error. This chain links TRBV7-8 with TRBJ2-7; tentatively, D is TRBD1 (5 bases). CDR1 SGHVS and CDR2 FQNEAQ come from the germline V gene. Between the trimmed V and J ends, which lost 5 bases and 2 bases, there was a span of 16 bases. This CDR3 has 15 amino acids. This CDR3 is CASSPEAGITYEQYF. The CDR3 bases are TGTGCCAGCAGCCCAGAGGCAGGGATCACCTACGAGCAGTACTTC.

A few counts support this clonotype. The J gene is TRBJ1-2, the V gene TRBV5-1, with TRBD1 identical over 8 bases. Per the germline V gene, CDR1 is SGHRS and CDR2 is YFSETQ. J lost 7 bases, V lost 0 bases, and 8 bases had no gene match. This CDR3 comprises 15 residues. The CDR3 DNA sequence: TGCGCCAGCAGCTTGGCCGCGAGACAGGGGACTGGCTACACCTTC. As protein: CASSLAARQGTGYTF.

Only a few counts were recorded for this clonotype. J is TRBJ2-7 and V is TRBV10-3; TRBD1 matches at 7 bases. Looked up from germline, CDR1 is ENHRY and CDR2 is SYGVKD. CDR3 length: 12 residues. Germline trimming cut 6 bases from V and 4 bases from J; bases unmatched to any gene: 3. The CDR3 DNA reads as TGTGCCATCAGCCCCAGGGGGTACGAGCAGTACTTC. Protein product: CAISPRGYEQYF.

The rearrangement links TRBV6-1 to TRBJ2-2; 9 bases align to TRBD1. V shed 10 bases and J 1 base; nucleotides not matched to a gene: 4. CDR3 length: 14 residues. Germline CDR1 and CDR2: MNHNS and SASEGT. In nucleotides, the CDR3 is TGTGCCATACAGGGGGCGCAGAACACCGGGGAGCTGTTTTTT. Encoded protein: CAIQGAQNTGELFF.

Concerning this clonotype: A clone one base away is much larger, so this may be a read error. The chain carries TRBV7-8 and TRBJ2-7, with D unresolved. CDR3 length equals 14 residues. Germline loops: CDR1 SGHVS, CDR2 FQNEAQ. Trimming cost V 1 base and J 6 bases, with 13 bases left between them. The CDR3 region has the DNA TGTGCCAGCAGCTTAGGTTCTGGTTGGTGCGAGCAGTACTTC. It encodes CASSLGSGWCEQYF.

The chain uses TRBV19 and TRBJ2-7, with D tentatively TRBD2 (6 bases). This CDR3 is built from 16 residues. The germline V gene encodes CDR1 LNHDA and CDR2 SQIVND (reference sequence). The germline V and J ends were trimmed by 1 base and 0 bases, with 13 bases remaining between them. The CDR3 here is CASSIVVAEPSYEQYF. CDR3 sequence (DNA): TGTGCCAGTAGTATAGTCGTAGCGGAGCCCTCCTACGAGCAGTACTTC.

The DNA for the CDR3 is TGCAGCGTTGATAAAGGGGAAGGAGGCTACACCTTC. Its protein is CSVDKGEGGYTF. V and J are TRBV29-1 and TRBJ1-2; D is perhaps TRBD1 (5 bases). The CDR3 loop spans 12 amino acids. Germline values: CDR1 SQVTM, CDR2 ANQGSEA. Trimming cost V 3 bases and J 8 bases, with 13 bases left between them.

The CDR3 here is CASSQMWSGGAGRTGELFF. CDR3 sequence (DNA): TGCGCCAGCAGCCAAATGTGGAGCGGGGGGGCGGGTAGGACCGGGGAGCTGTTTTTT. The chain is built from TRBV4-3 and TRBJ2-2, with 10 positions matching TRBD2. CDR1 and CDR2 (germline): LGHNA, YSLEER. J gave up 5 bases and V 2 bases, and 14 bases lay outside the gene matches. The CDR3 loop spans 19 amino acids.

This clonotype was observed many times. The rearrangement links TRBV5-5 to TRBJ2-1, with no clear D. V was shortened by 4 bases and J by 6 bases, with 11 bases between the two germline ends. The CDR3 is 13 amino acids. The germline V gene has CDR1 SGHKS and CDR2 YYEKEE (reference sequence). CDR3 DNA sequence: TGTGCCAGCAGCGCGGACCTACCCAATGAGCAGTTCTTC. Translated, it gives CASSADLPNEQFF.

This clonotype appeared many times. V and J are TRBV12-3 or TRBV12-4 and TRBJ2-3; 12 bases are shared with TRBD1. CDR3 length: 16 residues. V gave up 3 bases and J gave up 4 bases; unmatched junction bases: 5. Here the CDR3 DNA reads TGTGCCAGCAGTTTGGGACAGGGGGCATTAGCAGATACGCAGTATTTT. As protein: CASSLGQGALADTQYF.

This clonotype was counted at least ten times. V gene TRBV7-2 combines with J gene TRBJ1-5; D unclear. The germline V and J ends were trimmed by 5 bases and 1 base, with 9 bases remaining between them. The CDR3 contains 14 residues. In germline, CDR1 is SGHTA, CDR2 FQGNSA. CDR3 loop: CASSPKRSNQPQHF. The CDR3, as DNA: TGTGCCAGCAGCCCCAAGCGAAGCAATCAGCCCCAGCATTTT.

This clonotype has at least ten counts. The chain couples TRBV28 to TRBJ2-3; D not resolved. Trimming pared 7 bases from V and 0 bases from J, leaving 11 bases between. The CDR3 contains 14 residues. CDR1 is MDHEN and CDR2 is SYDVKM in the germline V gene. DNA of the CDR3: TGTGCCAGCAAGGGTATCCAAAGCACAGATACGCAGTATTTT. This gives the protein CASKGIQSTDTQYF.

This clonotype was recorded many times. The rearrangement links TRBV28 to TRBJ2-7, with D possibly TRBD1 on 6 matching bases. Germline CDR1 MDHEN, CDR2 SYDVKM. V lost 6 bases and J 0 bases, leaving 18 bases between the germline ends. The CDR3 totals 16 residues. CDR3 in amino acids: CASRSPGTLISYEQYF. The CDR3 DNA sequence: TGTGCCAGCAGGAGCCCCGGGACACTGATCTCCTACGAGCAGTACTTC.

This clonotype came up many times. The rearrangement uses TRBV3-1 and TRBJ2-7, with 7 bases identical to TRBD1. The length of the CDR3 is 14 residues. Trimming took 4 bases from V and 2 from J; bases not matched to a gene: 5. The germline V gene has CDR1 LGHDT and CDR2 YNNKEL (reference sequence). The CDR3, as DNA: TGTGCCAGCAGCCTCGGGACAGTCCCCTACGAGCAGTACTTC. This encodes CASSLGTVPYEQYF.

This clonotype was counted only a few times. V and J are TRBV29-1 and TRBJ1-2; no definite D call. Germline CDR1 is SQVTM and CDR2 is ANQGSEA. There are 14 residues in the CDR3. Trimming pared 1 base from V and 4 bases from J, leaving 13 bases between. The CDR3 DNA is TGCAGCGTTGAAGTCGGATCAGCCTCCTATGGCTACACCTTC. Protein product: CSVEVGSASYGYTF.

This clonotype occurred a few times. J is TRBJ2-5 and V is TRBV20-1; 10 positions agree with TRBD2. V lost 0 bases and J lost 2; bases outside the gene matches: 3. Germline values: CDR1 DFQATT, CDR2 SNEGSKA (reference sequence). The CDR3 is 15 amino acids. The CDR3 nucleotides read TGCAGTGCTAGAGATCCTAGCGGGGGTCAAGAGACCCAGTACTTC. It translates to CSARDPSGGQETQYF.

This clonotype occurred many times. The chain links TRBV18 to TRBJ2-3, with D uncertain. The CDR3 is 14 residues long. Trimming removed 2 bases from V and 4 bases from J, with 10 bases in between. CDR1 is KGHSH and CDR2 is LQKENI in the germline V gene. The CDR3: CASSPEEGSDTQYF. The CDR3 DNA reads as TGTGCCAGCTCACCAGAGGAAGGGTCAGATACGCAGTATTTT.

This clonotype was seen only a few times. The genes are TRBV5-6 and TRBJ2-6; 8 bases match TRBD1. V lost 0 bases and J lost 5; bases outside the gene matches: 10. Germline CDR1 reads SGHDT; CDR2 reads YYEEEE. This CDR3 region has 18 residues. CDR3 sequence reads: CASSLAAGGSPRANVLTF. CDR3 nucleotides: TGTGCCAGCAGCTTGGCGGCAGGGGGCAGTCCAAGGGCCAACGTCCTGACTTTC.

This clonotype was seen at least ten times. The CDR3 sequence is CSARGGWDTEAFF. CDR3 in DNA: TGCAGTGCTAGAGGGGGATGGGACACTGAAGCTTTCTTT. The chain links TRBV20-1 to TRBJ1-1; the D is unclear. V was trimmed by 1 base and J by 3 bases, leaving 9 bases between them. The CDR3 sequence is 13 residues long. The germline gives CDR1 DFQATT, CDR2 SNEGSKA (reference sequence).

Only one count was recorded for this clonotype. The chain couples TRBV18 to TRBJ2-7; weak D call: TRBD1 (6 bases). The ends were cut back, 3 bases at V and 3 bases at J, with 15 bases in the middle. The CDR3 is 15 amino acids. Germline V gene lookup returns CDR1 KGHSH and CDR2 LQKENI. CDR3 bases: TGTGCCAGCTCACCGGGACAACCGCCCGGCTACGAGCAGTACTTC. Its translation: CASSPGQPPGYEQYF.

This clonotype was counted ten times or more. This chain connects TRBV11-2 to TRBJ2-5, with TRBD1 matching over 8 bases. J gave up 7 bases and V 5 bases, and 3 bases lay outside the gene matches. Germline V CDR1 and CDR2: SGHAT, FQNNGV. The CDR3 is made up of 12 amino acids. The CDR3 nucleotides are TGTGCCAGCAGCCCTGGGACAGGGACCCAGTACTTC. Encoded protein: CASSPGTGTQYF. Full variable domain (outside the CDR3, taken from reference TRBV11-2 and TRBJ2-5): EAGVAQSPRYKIIEKRQSVAFWCNPISGHATLYWYQQILGQGPKLLIQFQNNGVVDDSQLPKDRFSAERLKGVDSTLKIQPAKLEDSAVYLCASSPGTGTQYFGPGTRLLVL.

In this sample, this clonotype turned up many times. The chain links TRBV7-2 to TRBJ1-5, with a weak D call TRBD1 (5 bases). The CDR3 is made up of 15 amino acids. V shed 5 bases and J shed 3 bases, with 14 bases lying between them. Germline lookup yields CDR1 SGHTA and CDR2 FQGNSA. CDR3 in amino acids: CASSPIGTLNQPQHF. CDR3 nucleotide sequence: TGTGCCAGCAGCCCTATCGGGACCCTCAATCAGCCCCAGCATTTT. The complete variable domain, with remaining parts taken from reference TRBV7-2 and TRBJ1-5, reads GAGVSQSPSNKVTEKGKDVELRCDPISGHTALYWYRQSLGQGLEFLIYFQGNSAPDKSGLPSDRFSAERTGGSVSTLTIQRTQQEDSAVYLCASSPIGTLNQPQHFGDGTRLSIL.

This clonotype was observed many times. V and J are TRBV7-2 and TRBJ2-1, with TRBD2 as a possible D gene (5 bases). Germline-derived CDR1 and CDR2 are SGHTA and FQGNSA. Trimming removed 3 bases at V and 6 bases at J, with 9 bases between. The CDR3 has 13 amino acids. The CDR3 loop is CASSFAEGNEQFF. DNA for the CDR3: TGTGCCAGCAGCTTCGCTGAGGGCAATGAGCAGTTCTTC.

On this clonotype: A single base separates this from a much larger clone, so it may be a read error. This rearrangement joins TRBV2 to TRBJ2-2, with 7 bases fitting TRBD2. Trimming at V came to 7 bases and at J to 6 bases, leaving 11 bases not matched to a gene. Germline lookup yields CDR1 SNHLY and CDR2 FYNNEI. The CDR3 runs to 15 residues. CDR3: CASNPLADASGELFF. DNA of the CDR3: TGTGCCAGCAACCCGCTAGCGGACGCCTCCGGGGAGCTGTTTTTT. The full variable domain, its missing parts supplied by reference TRBV2 and TRBJ2-2, is EPEVTQTPSHQVTQMGQEVILRCVPISNHLYFYWYRQILGQKVEFLVSFYNNEISEKSEIFDDQFSVERPDGSNFTLKIRSTKLEDSAMYFCASNPLADASGELFFGEGSRLTVL.